This T cell receptor beta chain originates from a study of T cells in Graves' hyperthyroidism and ophthalmopathy. Whole-study findings and limits: Most clonotypes expanded in thyroid above 0.001 were likewise present in blood.

RNA transcripts served as the template for amplifying TCR beta CDR3 regions. During a first-round RT-PCR of the TCR CDR3, the HTBI primer set was used. Each CDR3 protein is one row after TCRdb ran MiXCR on the multiplex PCR reads. The sample holds roughly 710,000 distinct CDR3 sequences; over 35% are singletons and the top ten take 31%. Comment on this clonotype: No antigen is known for it.

Clinical symptoms, serum thyroxine, TRAb, thyroid ultrasound and orbital computed tomography informed diagnoses. This TCR was recovered from a woman aged 40 to 50 with Graves' hyperthyroidism. The sequencing input was blood.

This CDR3 reads CASSVTQGAGTGELFF. The CDR3 DNA reads TGTGCCAGCAGCGTGACTCAGGGGGCCGGCACCGGGGAGCTGTTTTTT. This chain connects TRBV9 to TRBJ2-2; 8 positions agree with TRBD1. This CDR3 has 16 residues. Germline V gene lookup returns CDR1 SGDLS and CDR2 YYNGEE. After removal of 2 bases from V and 4 bases from J, the junction contained 7 bases not matched to a gene.